The clone carrying this T cell receptor (beta chain) occurred a few times. These data come from a study of cytomegalovirus exposure and HLA in healthy donors. Vbeta (60) and Jbeta (13) primers were used in the PCR. Sequenced by immunoSEQ multiplex PCR; TCRdb stores in-frame clones only, minus some. The data contain 150,000 to 200,000 clones, around 80% of them singletons. Sequencing was done on a sample of PBMCs. This clonotype originated in a man aged 35-49 years in good health and CMV-seronegative.

The DNA for the CDR3 is TGTGCCAGCAGCTTGGGGGGCCCTCAAGAGACCCAGTACTTC. Translating it yields CASSLGGPQETQYF. The chain links TRBV5-5 to TRBJ2-5, with D perhaps matching TRBD1 (5 bases). This CDR3 has 14 residues. Germline values: CDR1 SGHKS, CDR2 YYEKEE (reference sequence). Trimming removed 0 bases from V and 2 bases from J, with 8 bases in between. Full variable domain (missing parts from reference TRBV5-5 and TRBJ2-5): DAGVTQSPTHLIKTRGQQVTLRCSPISGHKSVSWYQQVLGQGPQFIFQYYEKEERGRGNFPDRFSARQFPNYSSELNVNALLLGDSALYLCASSLGGPQETQYFGPGTRLLVL.